What follows is one T cell receptor beta chain and its context. Antigen unknown. The PCR made use of 60 Vbeta and 13 Jbeta primers. Data came from immunoSEQ multiplex PCR; TCRdb stores just in-frame clones and leaves some out. This table holds 150,000 to 200,000 clones, 77% found once. These data come from a study of cytomegalovirus exposure and HLA in healthy donors. Whole-study findings and limits: TCR beta chains associated with HLA were, in a later analysis, more clonally expanded than equally common others. Presence/absence analyses supposed approximately even sequencing depth among donors.

From germline, CDR1 is PRHDT and CDR2 FYEKMQ (reference sequence). V lost 0 bases and J lost 0; bases outside the gene matches: 5. The CDR3 has 18 residues. This chain connects TRBV13 to TRBJ2-7; TRBD2 matches at 13 bases. The sequenced sample consisted of PBMCs. The sequence derives from a woman under 40 in good health and CMV-seropositive. This CDR3 reads CASSLGPLAGGSSYEQYF. CDR3 coding DNA: TGTGCCAGCAGCTTAGGCCCACTAGCGGGAGGGAGCTCCTACGAGCAGTACTTC.